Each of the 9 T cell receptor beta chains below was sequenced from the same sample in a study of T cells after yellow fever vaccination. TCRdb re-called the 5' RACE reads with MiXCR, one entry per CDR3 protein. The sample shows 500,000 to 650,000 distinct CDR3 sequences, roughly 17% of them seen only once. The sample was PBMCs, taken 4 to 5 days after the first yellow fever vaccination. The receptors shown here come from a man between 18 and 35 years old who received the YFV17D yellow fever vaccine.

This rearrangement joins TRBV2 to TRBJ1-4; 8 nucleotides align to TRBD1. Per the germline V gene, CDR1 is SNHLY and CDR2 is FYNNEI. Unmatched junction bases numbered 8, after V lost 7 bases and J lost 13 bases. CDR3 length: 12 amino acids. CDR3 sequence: CASTRGQGRLFF. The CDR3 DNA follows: TGTGCCAGCACCCGAGGACAGGGAAGACTGTTTTTT.

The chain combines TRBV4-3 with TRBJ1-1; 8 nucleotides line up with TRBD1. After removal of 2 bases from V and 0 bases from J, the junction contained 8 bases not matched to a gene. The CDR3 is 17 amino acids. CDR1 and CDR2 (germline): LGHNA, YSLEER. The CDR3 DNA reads TGCGCCAGCAGCCAAACAATTGGACAGGGCGTGAACACTGAAGCTTTCTTT. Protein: CASSQTIGQGVNTEAFF.

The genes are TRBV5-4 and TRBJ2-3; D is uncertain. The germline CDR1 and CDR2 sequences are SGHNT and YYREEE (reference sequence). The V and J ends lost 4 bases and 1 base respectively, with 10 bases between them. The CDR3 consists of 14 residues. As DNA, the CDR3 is TGTGCCAGCAGCCATTCCACAGGCACAGATACGCAGTATTTT. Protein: CASSHSTGTDTQYF.

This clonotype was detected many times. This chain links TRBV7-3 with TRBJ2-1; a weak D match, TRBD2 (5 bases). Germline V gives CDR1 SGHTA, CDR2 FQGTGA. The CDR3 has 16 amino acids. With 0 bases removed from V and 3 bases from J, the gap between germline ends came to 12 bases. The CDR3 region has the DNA TGTGCCAGCAGCTTAACTCCGGGGAGCCTCTACAATGAGCAGTTCTTC. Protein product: CASSLTPGSLYNEQFF.

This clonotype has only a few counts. The CDR3 is CASSYSSGGYGYTF. The DNA of the CDR3 is TGTGCCAGCAGTTACTCTTCGGGGGGCTATGGCTACACCTTC. This sequence joins TRBV6-5 and TRBJ1-2; possible D gene TRBD1, 5 bases. CDR1 and CDR2 from the germline V gene are MNHEY and SVGAGI. V dropped 0 bases and J dropped 4 bases, with 9 bases sitting between them. The CDR3 sequence is 14 residues long.

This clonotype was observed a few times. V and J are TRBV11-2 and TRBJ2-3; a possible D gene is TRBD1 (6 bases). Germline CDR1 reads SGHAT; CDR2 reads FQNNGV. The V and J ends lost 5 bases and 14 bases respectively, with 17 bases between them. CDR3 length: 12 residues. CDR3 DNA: TGTGCCAGCAGCCCCGGGGCAGGGGCTGGGTATTTT. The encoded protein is CASSPGAGAGYF.

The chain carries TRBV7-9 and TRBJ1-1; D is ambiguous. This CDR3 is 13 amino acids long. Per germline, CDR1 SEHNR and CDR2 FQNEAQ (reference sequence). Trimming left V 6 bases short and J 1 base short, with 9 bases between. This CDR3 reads CASRLTSNTEAFF. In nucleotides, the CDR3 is TGTGCCAGCAGGCTAACATCGAACACTGAAGCTTTCTTT.

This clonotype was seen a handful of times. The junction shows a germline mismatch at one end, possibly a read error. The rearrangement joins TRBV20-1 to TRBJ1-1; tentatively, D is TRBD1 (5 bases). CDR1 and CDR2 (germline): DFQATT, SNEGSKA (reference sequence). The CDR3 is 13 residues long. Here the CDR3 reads CSAREGIGYEAFF. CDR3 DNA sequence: TGCAGTGCCAGAGAGGGGATCGGCTATGAAGCTTTCTTT.

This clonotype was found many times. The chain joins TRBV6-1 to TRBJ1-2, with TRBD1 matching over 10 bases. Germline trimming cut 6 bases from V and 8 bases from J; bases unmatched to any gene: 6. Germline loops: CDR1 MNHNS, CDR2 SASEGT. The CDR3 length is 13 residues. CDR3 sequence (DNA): TGTGCCAGCAGACGAGGGACAGGGGCGGGCTACACCTTC. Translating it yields CASRRGTGAGYTF.